The 26 T cell receptor beta chains in this list originate from one sample, sequenced in a study of T cell responses to AZD1222 COVID-19 vaccine. The repertoire was sequenced with immunoSEQ multiplex PCR; TCRdb's copy has only in-frame clones and lacks some. The sample holds approximately 110,000 clones; nearly 90% are singletons and the top ten take 44%. Source: peripheral blood, taken 28 days after the second AZD1222 dose. All receptors derive from an adult who received the AZD1222 COVID-19 vaccine.

In this sample, this clone turned up a few times. J is TRBJ2-2 and V is TRBV11-2; D gene ambiguous. This CDR3 has 15 amino acids. Trimming stripped 1 base from V and 3 bases from J, with 9 bases between. Germline loops: CDR1 SGHAT, CDR2 FQNNGV. In nucleotides, the CDR3 is TGTGCCAGCAGCTTAGTCCAGGTTGACACCGGGGAGCTGTTTTTT. Translated: CASSLVQVDTGELFF. Filled out from reference TRBV11-2 and TRBJ2-2, the complete variable domain reads EAGVAQSPRYKIIEKRQSVAFWCNPISGHATLYWYQQILGQGPKLLIQFQNNGVVDDSQLPKDRFSAERLKGVDSTLKIQPAKLEDSAVYLCASSLVQVDTGELFFGEGSRLTVL.

The chain couples TRBV7-3 to TRBJ2-6, with a tentative D call TRBD2 (5 bases). CDR3 length: 16 residues. Trimming removed 0 bases at V and 3 bases at J, with 9 bases between. Germline V lookup: CDR1 SGHTA, CDR2 FQGTGA. CDR3 nucleotide sequence: TGTGCCAGCAGCTTAACGGCGGGCGGTGGGGCCAACGTCCTGACTTTC. This codes for CASSLTAGGGANVLTF.

V and J are TRBV7-2 and TRBJ1-2, with D hard to call. The CDR3 contains 13 residues. V was trimmed by 5 bases and J by 5 bases, leaving 12 bases between them. The germline V gene has CDR1 SGHTA and CDR2 FQGNSA. The CDR3 protein is CASSATSFYGYTF. Here the CDR3 DNA reads TGTGCCAGCAGCGCGACAAGTTTTTATGGCTACACCTTC.

The chain carries TRBV24-1 and TRBJ1-5; the match to TRBD1 covers 7 bases. V dropped 5 bases and J dropped 5; count of bases not matched to a gene: 5. Germline lookup yields CDR1 KGHDR and CDR2 SFDVKD. The CDR3 is 14 residues long. DNA of the CDR3: TGTGCCACCAGTGTGACAGGGACGGATCAGCCCCAGCATTTT. This encodes CATSVTGTDQPQHF.

This sequence joins TRBV18 and TRBJ1-1, with unresolved D. The CDR3 is 15 amino acids. Trimming pared 0 bases from V and 1 base from J, leaving 9 bases between. Germline loops: CDR1 KGHSH, CDR2 LQKENI. The CDR3 here is CASSPPAAANTEAFF. CDR3 nucleotides: TGTGCCAGCTCACCACCGGCGGCAGCGAACACTGAAGCTTTCTTT.

This sequence joins TRBV11-2 and TRBJ2-7; 11 bases match TRBD2. Germline V lookup: CDR1 SGHAT, CDR2 FQNNGV. V dropped 5 bases and J dropped 6; count of bases not matched to a gene: 6. The CDR3 has 14 amino acids. The CDR3 loop is CASSTRTSGREQYF. As DNA, the CDR3 is TGTGCCAGCAGCACTAGGACTAGCGGGCGCGAGCAGTACTTC.

The chain uses TRBV5-1 and TRBJ2-4; TRBD2 matches 7 bases. Germline values: CDR1 SGHRS, CDR2 YFSETQ. There are 18 residues in the CDR3. The V gene end was trimmed by 4 bases and the J gene end by 0 bases; junction bases not matched to a gene: 13. The chain's CDR3 is CASSPESPSGLAKNIQYF. CDR3 DNA: TGCGCCAGCAGCCCAGAATCCCCTAGCGGTTTAGCCAAAAACATTCAGTACTTC. Supplemented by reference TRBV5-1 and TRBJ2-4, the full variable domain reads KAGVTQTPRYLIKTRGQQVTLSCSPISGHRSVSWYQQTPGQGLQFLFEYFSETQRNKGNFPGRFSGRQFSNSRSEMNVSTLELGDSALYLCASSPESPSGLAKNIQYFGAGTRLSVL.

The chain joins TRBV3-1 (or the pseudogene TRBV3-2) to TRBJ1-1; D is unresolved. Germline CDR1 and CDR2: LGHDT and YNNKEL (reference sequence). Between the trimmed V and J ends, which lost 0 bases and 11 bases, there was a span of 13 bases. The CDR3 covers 13 residues. CDR3 coding DNA: TGTGCCAGCAGCCAAGATCTAAAGCTAGCGGCTTTCTTT. It encodes CASSQDLKLAAFF.

V and J are TRBV28 and TRBJ2-7; a possible D gene is TRBD2 (5 bases). Trimming removed 2 bases at V and 7 bases at J, with 6 bases between. Germline CDR1 MDHEN, CDR2 SYDVKM. The CDR3 contains 11 residues. CDR3 bases: TGTGCCAGCAGTTTAAGGAGGGAGCAGTACTTC. Protein product: CASSLRREQYF.

The rearrangement uses TRBV9 and TRBJ2-7, with D perhaps TRBD1 or TRBD2 (5 bases each). This CDR3 is 14 amino acids long. Trimming stripped 3 bases from V and 4 bases from J, with 14 bases between. The germline gives CDR1 SGDLS, CDR2 YYNGEE. CDR3 nucleotide sequence: TGTGCCAGCAGCGCCCCGGGACGGCTTTACGAGCAGTACTTC. Translating it yields CASSAPGRLYEQYF.

The chain combines TRBV7-9 with TRBJ2-1, with D perhaps TRBD1 (6 bases). There are 15 residues in the CDR3. The germline gives CDR1 SEHNR, CDR2 FQNEAQ (reference sequence). With 4 bases removed from V and 3 bases from J, the gap between germline ends came to 13 bases. For the CDR3, the DNA is TGTGCCAGCAGCTCCAGACCAGGGGACTACAATGAGCAGTTCTTC. It codes for CASSSRPGDYNEQFF. Based on the CDR3 plus reference TRBV7-9 and TRBJ2-1, the full variable domain is DTGVSQNPRHKITKRGQNVTFRCDPISEHNRLYWYRQTLGQGPEFLTYFQNEAQLEKSRLLSDRFSAERPKGSFSTLEIQRTEQGDSAMYLCASSSRPGDYNEQFFGPGTRLTVL.

The rearrangement joins TRBV15 to TRBJ1-6; tentatively, D is TRBD1 (5 bases). Trimming took off 0 bases at V and 14 bases at J, with 11 bases between the two ends. The CDR3 is made up of 13 amino acids. Germline loops: CDR1 LNHNV, CDR2 YYDKDF (reference sequence). The CDR3 here is CATSRDRVGALHF. In DNA form, the CDR3 reads TGTGCCACCAGCAGAGATAGGGTGGGGGCCCTCCACTTT.

The chain combines TRBV10-3 with TRBJ2-7; tentative D call: TRBD1 (6 bases). The CDR3 sequence is 15 residues long. V lost 10 bases to trimming and J lost 3 bases, with 22 bases between them. Germline V gives CDR1 ENHRY, CDR2 SYGVKD. The CDR3 DNA reads TGTGCCACTGGATGGGGAACAGGGAACGACTACGAGCAGTACTTC. It is translated as CATGWGTGNDYEQYF.

The rearrangement joins TRBV7-3 to TRBJ2-3; 13 nucleotides line up with TRBD2. In germline, CDR1 is SGHTA, CDR2 FQGTGA. Unmatched junction bases numbered 2, after V lost 3 bases and J lost 2 bases. The CDR3 contains 16 residues. CDR3 DNA: TGTGCCAGCAGCTTGGGACTAGCGGGACCCACAGATACGCAGTATTTT. Its protein is CASSLGLAGPTDTQYF.

The chain uses TRBV19 and TRBJ1-3; D not certain. V lost 4 bases and J 4 bases, leaving 8 bases between the germline ends. Germline V CDR1 and CDR2: LNHDA, SQIVND (reference sequence). The CDR3 consists of 13 residues. CDR3 bases: TGTGCCAGTAGTAAAGCGCGCGGAAACACCATATATTTT. Translated, it gives CASSKARGNTIYF.

The chain couples TRBV11-2 to TRBJ2-7; D is perhaps TRBD2 (5 bases). With 5 bases removed from V and 6 bases from J, the gap between germline ends came to 14 bases. The CDR3 totals 13 residues. The germline V gene encodes CDR1 SGHAT and CDR2 FQNNGV. This CDR3 is CASSHTSPGEQYF. CDR3 in DNA: TGTGCCAGCAGCCACACTAGTCCGGGCGAGCAGTACTTC.

The rearrangement joins TRBV5-1 to TRBJ2-7; no reliable D call. The CDR3 is 13 amino acids. The germline V gene has CDR1 SGHRS and CDR2 YFSETQ. V shed 4 bases and J shed 1 base, with 9 bases lying between them. Here the CDR3 DNA reads TGCGCCAGCAGCGCTGAGGAATCCTACGAGCAGTACTTC. Translation gives CASSAEESYEQYF.

V gene TRBV28 combines with J gene TRBJ1-5, with 7 positions matching TRBD1. Trimming cost V 1 base and J 3 bases; bases outside gene matches: 3. The CDR3 has 15 amino acids. Germline CDR1 reads MDHEN; CDR2 reads SYDVKM. The CDR3 spells CASSLYRGNNQPQHF. The CDR3 coding sequence is TGTGCCAGCAGTTTATACAGGGGAAACAATCAGCCCCAGCATTTT.

The chain links TRBV6-1 to TRBJ2-5; the D gene is possibly TRBD2 (5 bases). The V gene's germline CDR1 is MNHNS and CDR2 SASEGT. V was shortened by 3 bases and J by 7 bases, with 12 bases between the two germline ends. The length of the CDR3 is 13 residues. Written as DNA, the CDR3 is TGTGCCAGCAGTGACCTGGACGAGGGGACCCAGTACTTC. It is translated as CASSDLDEGTQYF.

The chain links TRBV6-5 to TRBJ1-1, with D unclear. CDR1 is MNHEY, CDR2 SVGAGI, per germline. V dropped 6 bases and J dropped 7 bases, with 18 bases sitting between them. This CDR3 has 14 residues. The CDR3 DNA sequence: TGTGCCAGCAGACTCAGCCGAAACAGAGGTGAAGCTTTCTTT. Translating gives CASRLSRNRGEAFF.

In this sample, this clone turned up a few times. As DNA, the CDR3 is TGCGCCAGCAGCCAAGAGGCGGGACGACCTAACTATGGCTACACCTTC. Protein: CASSQEAGRPNYGYTF. V gene TRBV4-3 combines with J gene TRBJ1-2; D may be TRBD1 (5 bases). The CDR3 is made up of 16 amino acids. Trimming took off 0 bases at V and 0 bases at J, with 11 bases between the two ends. The germline gives CDR1 LGHNA, CDR2 YSLEER.

CDR3 DNA: TGTGCCAGCAGCGTAGCGCGCGGAGAGACCCAGTACTTC. It translates to CASSVARGETQYF. This rearrangement joins TRBV9 to TRBJ2-5; D is ambiguous. Germline assignment: CDR1 SGDLS and CDR2 YYNGEE. With 0 bases removed from V and 4 bases from J, the gap between germline ends came to 7 bases. The CDR3 extends over 13 amino acids. The whole variable domain, filled in from reference TRBV9 and TRBJ2-5, reads DSGVTQTPKHLITATGQRVTLRCSPRSGDLSVYWYQQSLDQGLQFLIQYYNGEERAKGNILERFSAQQFPDLHSELNLSSLELGDSALYFCASSVARGETQYFGPGTRLLVL.

A few counts support this clone. The rearrangement joins TRBV5-1 to TRBJ1-1, with D hard to call. In germline, CDR1 is SGHRS, CDR2 YFSETQ. CDR3 length: 15 amino acids. The ends were cut back, 3 bases at V and 3 bases at J, with 15 bases in the middle. DNA of the CDR3: TGCGCCAGCAGCTACTACACAGAAGCCCACACTGAAGCTTTCTTT. The encoded protein is CASSYYTEAHTEAFF.

The V and J genes are TRBV6-2 or TRBV6-3 and TRBJ2-1, with D unclear. With 6 bases removed from V and 2 bases from J, the gap between germline ends came to 14 bases. CDR3 length equals 15 residues. Germline assignment: CDR1 MNHEY and CDR2 SVGEGT. Written as DNA, the CDR3 is TGTGCCAGCAGCTCGCCAGAGGTCCCCTACAATGAGCAGTTCTTC. The encoded protein is CASSSPEVPYNEQFF.

This chain connects TRBV13 to TRBJ2-2; D not certain. This CDR3 contains 12 residues. Germline V gives CDR1 PRHDT, CDR2 FYEKMQ (reference sequence). V was shortened by 5 bases and J by 6 bases, with 7 bases between the two germline ends. The CDR3 loop reads CASSPRPGELFF. CDR3 coding DNA: TGTGCCAGCAGCCCCCGACCCGGGGAGCTGTTTTTT. The full variable domain, completed using reference TRBV13 and TRBJ2-2, is AAGVIQSPRHLIKEKRETATLKCYPIPRHDTVYWYQQGPGQDPQFLISFYEKMQSDKGSIPDRFSAQQFSDYHSELNMSSLELGDSALYFCASSPRPGELFFGEGSRLTVL.

The V call is TRBV6-5, the J call TRBJ1-5; 7 bases match TRBD1. The V gene's germline CDR1 is MNHEY and CDR2 SVGAGI. The CDR3 runs 15 residues. V was pared by 6 bases and J by 4 bases, with 9 bases of the junction left unmatched. The CDR3 sequence is CASRWGQLSNQPQHF. Here the CDR3 DNA reads TGTGCCAGCAGATGGGGACAGCTTAGTAATCAGCCCCAGCATTTT.